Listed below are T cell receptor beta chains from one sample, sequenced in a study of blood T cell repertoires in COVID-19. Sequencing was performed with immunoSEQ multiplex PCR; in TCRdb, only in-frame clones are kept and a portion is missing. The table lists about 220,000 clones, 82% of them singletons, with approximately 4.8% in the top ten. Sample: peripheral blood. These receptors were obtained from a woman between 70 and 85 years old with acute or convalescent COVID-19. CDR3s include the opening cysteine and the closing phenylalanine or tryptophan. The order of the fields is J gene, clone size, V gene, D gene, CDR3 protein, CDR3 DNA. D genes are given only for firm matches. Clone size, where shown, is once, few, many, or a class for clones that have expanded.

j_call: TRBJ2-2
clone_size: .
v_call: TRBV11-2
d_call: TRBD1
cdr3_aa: CASSLGQGVGELFF
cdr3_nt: TGTGCCAGCAGCTTGGGACAGGGGGTAGGGGAGCTGTTTTTT

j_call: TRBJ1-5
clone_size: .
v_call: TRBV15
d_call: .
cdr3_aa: CATSRDRGGRSQPQHF
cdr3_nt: TGTGCCACCAGCAGAGACAGGGGTGGGCGAAGCCAGCCCCAGCATTTT

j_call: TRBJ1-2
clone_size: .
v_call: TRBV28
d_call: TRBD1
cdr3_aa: CASSSDRVTKGYTF
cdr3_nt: TGTGCCAGCAGTTCCGACAGGGTGACTAAAGGCTACACCTTC

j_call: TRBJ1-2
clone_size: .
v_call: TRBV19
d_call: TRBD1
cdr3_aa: CASSLTGGSGYTF
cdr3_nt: TGTGCCAGTAGCCTGACAGGGGGCTCTGGCTACACCTTC

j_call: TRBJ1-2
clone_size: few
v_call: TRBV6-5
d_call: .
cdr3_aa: CASSYVAGYGYTF
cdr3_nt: TGTGCCAGCAGTTACGTGGCAGGGTATGGCTACACCTTC

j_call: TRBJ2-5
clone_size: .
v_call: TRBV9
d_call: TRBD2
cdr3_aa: CASSAGLAGETQYF
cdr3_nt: TGTGCCAGCAGCGCGGGACTAGCCGGCGAGACCCAGTACTTC

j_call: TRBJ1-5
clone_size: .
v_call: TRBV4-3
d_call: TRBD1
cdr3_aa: CASSQDWAGGSQPQHF
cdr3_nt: TGCGCCAGCAGCCAAGATTGGGCAGGGGGGAGTCAGCCCCAGCATTTT

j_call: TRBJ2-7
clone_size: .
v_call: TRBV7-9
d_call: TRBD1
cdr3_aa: CASSLRQGTYEQYF
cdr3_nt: TGTGCCAGCAGCTTAAGACAGGGGACCTACGAGCAGTACTTC

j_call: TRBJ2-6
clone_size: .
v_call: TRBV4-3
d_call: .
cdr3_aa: CASSQDLLSVLTF
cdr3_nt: TGCGCCAGCAGCCAAGATCTGCTTAGCGTCCTGACTTTC

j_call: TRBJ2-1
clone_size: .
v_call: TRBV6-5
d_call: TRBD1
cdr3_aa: CAAYQLRDRVNEQFF
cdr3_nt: TGTGCCGCGTACCAACTCCGGGACAGGGTCAATGAGCAGTTCTTC

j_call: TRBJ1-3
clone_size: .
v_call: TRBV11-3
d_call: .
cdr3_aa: CASSSGTGNTIYF
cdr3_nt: TGTGCCAGCAGCTCAGGGACTGGAAACACCATATATTTT

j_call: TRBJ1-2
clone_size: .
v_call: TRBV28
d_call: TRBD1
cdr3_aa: CASRRQGPIQLNYGYTF
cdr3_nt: TGTGCCAGCAGACGACAGGGGCCAATTCAGCTTAACTATGGCTACACCTTC

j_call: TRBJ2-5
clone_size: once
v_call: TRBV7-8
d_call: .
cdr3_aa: CASTHQPAGKETQYF
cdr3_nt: TGTGCCAGCACCCATCAGCCGGCGGGGAAGGAGACCCAGTACTTC

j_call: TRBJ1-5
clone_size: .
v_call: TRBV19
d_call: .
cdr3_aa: CASSIVGGGSRGNNQPQHF
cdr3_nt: TGTGCCAGTAGTATTGTGGGTGGTGGCTCCAGGGGTAACAATCAGCCCCAGCATTTT

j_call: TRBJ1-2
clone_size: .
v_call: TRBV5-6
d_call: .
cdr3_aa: CASSLAGPYGYTF
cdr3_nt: TGTGCCAGCAGCTTGGCAGGGCCTTATGGCTACACCTTC

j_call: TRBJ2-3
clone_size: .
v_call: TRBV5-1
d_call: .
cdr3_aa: CASSLAAGLYTDTQYF
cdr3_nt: TGCGCCAGCAGCTTGGCCGCAGGACTATACACAGATACGCAGTATTTT

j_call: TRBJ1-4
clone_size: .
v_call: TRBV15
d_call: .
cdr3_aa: CATSTHPNEKLFF
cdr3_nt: TGTGCCACCAGCACCCATCCTAATGAAAAACTGTTTTTT

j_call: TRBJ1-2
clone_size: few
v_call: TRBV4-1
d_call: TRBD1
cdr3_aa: CASSQAGWATGARYGYTF
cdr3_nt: TGCGCCAGCAGCCAAGCGGGATGGGCCACAGGGGCACGCTATGGCTACACCTTC

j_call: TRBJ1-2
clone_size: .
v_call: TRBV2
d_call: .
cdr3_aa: CASTRGPRESTYGYTF
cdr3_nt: TGTGCCAGCACACGAGGGCCGAGGGAATCGACCTATGGCTACACCTTC

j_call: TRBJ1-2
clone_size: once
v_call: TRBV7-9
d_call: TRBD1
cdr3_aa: CASSWGQPGSYGYTF
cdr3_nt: TGTGCCAGCAGCTGGGGACAGCCCGGCTCCTATGGCTACACCTTC

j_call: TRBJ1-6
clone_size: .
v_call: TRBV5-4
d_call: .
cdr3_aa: CASSQGIYNSPLHF
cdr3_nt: TGTGCCAGCAGCCAGGGAATTTATAATTCACCCCTCCACTTT

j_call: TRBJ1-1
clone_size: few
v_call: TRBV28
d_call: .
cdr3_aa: CASAIMWEGTEAFF
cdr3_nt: TGTGCCAGCGCGATTATGTGGGAGGGCACTGAAGCTTTCTTT

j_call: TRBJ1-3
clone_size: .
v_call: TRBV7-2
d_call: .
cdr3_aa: CASSPGNPGNTIYF
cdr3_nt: TGTGCCAGCAGCCCAGGAAACCCTGGAAACACCATATATTTT

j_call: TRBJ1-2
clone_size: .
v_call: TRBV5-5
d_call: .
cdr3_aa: CASSTTPTVNYGYTF
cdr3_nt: TGTGCCAGCAGCACCACCCCGACAGTTAACTATGGCTACACCTTC

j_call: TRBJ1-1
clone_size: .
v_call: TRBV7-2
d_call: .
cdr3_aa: CASTVQTGGGAFF
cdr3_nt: TGTGCCAGCACCGTCCAAACCGGGGGAGGAGCTTTCTTT

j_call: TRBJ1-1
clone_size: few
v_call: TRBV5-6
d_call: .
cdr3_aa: CASGYIGENTEAFF
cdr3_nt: TGTGCCAGCGGATACATCGGGGAAAACACTGAAGCTTTCTTT

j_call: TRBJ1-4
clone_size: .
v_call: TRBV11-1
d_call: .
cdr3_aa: CASSLSPNSNEKLFF
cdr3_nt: TGTGCCAGCAGCTTATCACCTAACTCTAATGAAAAACTGTTTTTT

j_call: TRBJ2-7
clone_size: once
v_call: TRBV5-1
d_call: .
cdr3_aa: CASSITPRDSASYEQYF
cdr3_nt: TGCGCCAGCAGCATCACACCGCGGGACTCTGCATCCTACGAGCAGTACTTC

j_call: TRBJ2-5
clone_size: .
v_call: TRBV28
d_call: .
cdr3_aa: CASSPLPSLRRKTQYF
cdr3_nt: TGTGCCAGCAGCCCCCTACCCTCTTTGCGGCGGAAGACCCAGTACTTC

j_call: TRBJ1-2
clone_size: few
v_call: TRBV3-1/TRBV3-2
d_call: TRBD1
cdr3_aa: CASSPGTGANYGYTF
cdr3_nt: TGTGCCAGCAGCCCAGGGACAGGGGCGAACTATGGCTACACCTTC

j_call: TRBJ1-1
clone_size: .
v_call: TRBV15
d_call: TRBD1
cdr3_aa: CATSRDPDRGTTEAFF
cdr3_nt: TGTGCCACCAGCAGAGATCCCGACAGGGGGACGACTGAAGCTTTCTTT

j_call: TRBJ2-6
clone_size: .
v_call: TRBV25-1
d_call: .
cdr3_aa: CASRGATGANVLTF
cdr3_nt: TGTGCCAGCAGGGGAGCGACCGGGGCCAACGTCCTGACTTTC

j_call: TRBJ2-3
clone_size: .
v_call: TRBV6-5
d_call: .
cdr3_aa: CALQGGGTDTQYF
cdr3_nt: TGTGCCTTGCAGGGCGGTGGCACAGATACGCAGTATTTT

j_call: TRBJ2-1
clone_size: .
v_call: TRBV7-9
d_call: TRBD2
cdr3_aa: CASSLEGLAGNEQFF
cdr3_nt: TGTGCCAGCAGCTTAGAGGGACTAGCGGGGAATGAGCAGTTCTTC

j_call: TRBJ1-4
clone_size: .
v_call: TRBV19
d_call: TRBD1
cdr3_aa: CASTRSRGTGKEKLFF
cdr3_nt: TGTGCCAGTACCCGATCACGGGGGACAGGGAAAGAAAAACTGTTTTTT

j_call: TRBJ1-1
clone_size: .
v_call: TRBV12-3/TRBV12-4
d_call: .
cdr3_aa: CASSLERNTEAFF
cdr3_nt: TGTGCCAGCAGTTTAGAGCGGAACACTGAAGCTTTCTTT

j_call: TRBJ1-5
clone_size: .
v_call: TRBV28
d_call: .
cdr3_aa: CASRTGNNQPQHF
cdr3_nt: TGTGCCAGCAGAACAGGGAACAATCAGCCCCAGCATTTT

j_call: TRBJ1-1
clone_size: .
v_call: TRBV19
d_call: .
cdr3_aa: CASSHRRGLGSSTEAFF
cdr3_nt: TGTGCCAGTAGCCATCGAAGGGGTTTAGGTTCGAGCACTGAAGCTTTCTTT

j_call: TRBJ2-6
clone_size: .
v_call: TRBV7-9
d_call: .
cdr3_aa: CASSLGADNSGANVLTF
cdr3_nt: TGTGCCAGCAGCTTAGGTGCAGACAACTCTGGGGCCAACGTCCTGACTTTC

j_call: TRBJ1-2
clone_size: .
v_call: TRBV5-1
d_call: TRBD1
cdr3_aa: CASSSTGGGYGYTF
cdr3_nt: TGCGCCAGCAGCTCGACAGGGGGCGGCTATGGCTACACCTTC

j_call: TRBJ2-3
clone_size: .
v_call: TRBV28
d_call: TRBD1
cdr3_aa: CASSFDRGSTDTQYF
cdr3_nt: TGTGCCAGCAGTTTCGACAGGGGAAGCACAGATACGCAGTATTTT

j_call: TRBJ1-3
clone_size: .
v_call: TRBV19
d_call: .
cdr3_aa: CASSIRDRSGNTIYF
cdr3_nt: TGTGCCAGTAGCATACGTGACAGATCCGGAAACACCATATATTTT

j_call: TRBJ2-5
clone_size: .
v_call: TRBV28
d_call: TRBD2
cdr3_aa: CASSSTSGYQETQYF
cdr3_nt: TGTGCCAGCAGTTCGACTAGCGGGTACCAAGAGACCCAGTACTTC

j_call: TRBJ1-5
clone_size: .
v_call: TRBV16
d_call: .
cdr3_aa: CASSQSYRGNQPQHF
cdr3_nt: TGTGCCAGCAGCCAATCATACAGGGGCAATCAGCCCCAGCATTTT

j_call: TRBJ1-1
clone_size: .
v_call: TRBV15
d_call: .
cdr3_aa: CATSTDRLRSTEAFF
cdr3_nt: TGTGCCACCAGCACTGACAGACTGAGGAGCACTGAAGCTTTCTTT

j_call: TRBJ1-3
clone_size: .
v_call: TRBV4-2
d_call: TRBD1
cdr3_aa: CASSQDVRGPGNTIYF
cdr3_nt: TGTGCCAGCAGCCAAGACGTCAGGGGGCCTGGAAACACCATATATTTT

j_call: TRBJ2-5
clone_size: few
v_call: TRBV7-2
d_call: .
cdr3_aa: CASSPRGHPQETQYF
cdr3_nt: TGTGCCAGCAGCCCCCGAGGTCACCCCCAAGAGACCCAGTACTTC